Below, 21 T cell receptor beta chains from the same sample are listed, as sequenced in a study of cytomegalovirus exposure and HLA in healthy donors. In the PCR, 60 Vbeta and 13 Jbeta primers were used. Some clones are missing from TCRdb's copy, which holds only in-frame ones; the method was immunoSEQ multiplex PCR. In the table there are 110,000 to 150,000 clones, roughly 85% of which are singletons. Sequenced material: PBMCs. The receptors were sampled from a male donor in good health and CMV-seronegative.

The CDR3 sequence: CACDGANNSPLHF. The CDR3 region has the DNA TGTGCCTGCGACGGAGCAAATAATTCACCCCTCCACTTT. The V call is TRBV30, the J call TRBJ1-6, with unresolved D. Trimming removed 6 bases at V and 5 bases at J, with 11 bases between. The CDR3 sequence is 13 residues long. CDR1 is GTSNPN, CDR2 SVGIG, per germline (reference sequence).

The sample holds a few counts of this clone. This chain uses TRBV10-3 with TRBJ2-6; 10 nucleotides agree with TRBD1. V shed 7 bases and J 0 bases; nucleotides not matched to a gene: 6. There are 17 residues in the CDR3. Germline V CDR1 and CDR2: ENHRY, SYGVKD. In DNA, the CDR3 is TGTGCCATCACAGGCGGGACAGGGGCCTCTGGGGCCAACGTCCTGACTTTC. This encodes CAITGGTGASGANVLTF.

The chain joins TRBV7-2 to TRBJ2-1; perhaps TRBD1 as D (6 bases). The length of the CDR3 is 15 residues. V was cut by 1 base and J by 9 bases, with 16 bases left in between. CDR1 is SGHTA, CDR2 FQGNSA, per germline. CDR3 sequence: CASSLGTGLVGEQFF. Here the CDR3 DNA reads TGTGCCAGCAGCTTAGGTACAGGGTTAGTAGGTGAGCAGTTCTTC. Together with reference TRBV7-2 and TRBJ2-1, the CDR3 gives the full variable domain: GAGVSQSPSNKVTEKGKDVELRCDPISGHTALYWYRQSLGQGLEFLIYFQGNSAPDKSGLPSDRFSAERTGGSVSTLTIQRTQQEDSAVYLCASSLGTGLVGEQFFGPGTRLTVL.

The genes are TRBV13 and TRBJ2-7; possibly TRBD1 for D (5 bases). In germline, CDR1 is PRHDT, CDR2 FYEKMQ (reference sequence). The CDR3 sequence is 15 residues long. The V gene lost 3 bases and the J gene lost 2 bases, with 14 bases spanning the gap. The CDR3 reads CASSFYRTSTYEQYF. The CDR3 coding sequence is TGTGCCAGCAGCTTTTACAGGACATCTACCTACGAGCAGTACTTC.

The chain employs TRBV6-4 and TRBJ2-2, with D maybe TRBD2 (7 bases). CDR1 is MRHNA and CDR2 is SNTAGT in the germline V gene. The CDR3 contains 18 residues. The ends were cut back, 0 bases at V and 0 bases at J, with 14 bases in the middle. The CDR3 nucleotides read TGTGCCAGCAGTGACTCGGGGGGGCCTCGCCCGAACACCGGGGAGCTGTTTTTT. It codes for CASSDSGGPRPNTGELFF.

This chain connects TRBV27 to TRBJ1-6; 8 bases line up with TRBD1. The J segment lost 9 bases and the V segment lost 1 base, leaving 5 bases of the junction unmatched. The CDR3 covers 15 residues. Looked up from germline, CDR1 is MNHEY and CDR2 is SMNVEV (reference sequence). The CDR3 bases are TGTGCCAGCAGTTTATATGGGACAGGCCGTTCACCCCTCCACTTT. Residues: CASSLYGTGRSPLHF.

The chain carries TRBV10-1 and TRBJ2-2; tentative D call: TRBD2 (5 bases). Per germline, CDR1 WNHNN and CDR2 SYGVQD (reference sequence). This CDR3 spans 16 amino acids. V was pared by 11 bases and J by 5 bases, with 24 bases between. The CDR3 DNA is TGCGCCGGAGGTAAAAGTCGAAGTAGCGTGACCGGGGAGCTGTTTTTT. It specifies CAGGKSRSSVTGELFF.

The V and J genes are TRBV7-6 and TRBJ2-5; 11 nucleotides agree with TRBD2. The CDR3 extends over 17 amino acids. Per germline, CDR1 SGHVS and CDR2 FNYEAQ. With 3 bases clipped from V and 5 bases from J, the junction kept 11 bases outside the gene matches. The CDR3 reads CASSFSSGGYLRETQYF. The CDR3 DNA reads TGTGCCAGCAGCTTCTCTAGCGGGGGGTACCTCAGGGAGACCCAGTACTTC.

This clone has just one count. The chain uses TRBV5-1 and TRBJ1-2; D call uncertain. With 4 bases removed from V and 2 bases from J, the gap between germline ends came to 12 bases. CDR1 SGHRS and CDR2 YFSETQ come from the germline V gene. CDR3 length: 14 amino acids. The CDR3 loop reads CASSGTLGNYGYTF. DNA of the CDR3: TGCGCCAGCAGCGGTACCCTAGGCAACTATGGCTACACCTTC.

The CDR3 loop is CASSDTGTSLDTQYF. The CDR3, as DNA: TGTGCCAGCAGTGACACCGGGACTTCCTTAGATACGCAGTATTTT. The genes are TRBV6-4 and TRBJ2-3, with a tentative D call TRBD2 (6 bases). CDR1 is MRHNA, CDR2 SNTAGT, per germline. The CDR3 sequence is 15 residues long. Trimming stripped 2 bases from V and 5 bases from J, with 14 bases between.

The CDR3, as DNA: TGTGCCAGCGGCCCCGGGACTAGCGTTCGCCACAGTGAGCAGTTCTTC. Its protein is CASGPGTSVRHSEQFF. The V and J genes are TRBV6-6 and TRBJ2-1, with TRBD2 matching over 10 bases. The germline CDR1 and CDR2 sequences are MNHNY and SVGAGI (reference sequence). V lost 8 bases and J lost 9; bases outside the gene matches: 16. This CDR3 contains 16 residues.

This clone was recorded only once. The gene calls are TRBV11-2 and TRBJ2-3; D call uncertain. Germline V gives CDR1 SGHAT, CDR2 FQNNGV. Trimming took 4 bases from V and 0 from J, leaving 11 bases between them. This CDR3 comprises 15 residues. As DNA, the CDR3 is TGTGCCAGCAGCTCGCCGATAACTAGCACAGATACGCAGTATTTT. Protein product: CASSSPITSTDTQYF.

This clone appeared once. The chain is built from TRBV4-3 and TRBJ2-6; D remains unclear. The CDR3 has 15 residues. Germline CDR1 reads LGHNA; CDR2 reads YSLEER. The V and J ends lost 0 bases and 0 bases respectively, with 3 bases between them. CDR3 in amino acids: CASSQDISGANVLTF. As DNA, the CDR3 is TGCGCCAGCAGCCAAGACATCTCTGGGGCCAACGTCCTGACTTTC.

The chain employs TRBV6-1 and TRBJ1-1; maybe TRBD1 (5 bases). CDR1 is MNHNS, CDR2 SASEGT, per germline. Trimming took off 8 bases at V and 4 bases at J, with 14 bases between the two ends. The CDR3 totals 13 residues. CDR3 in amino acids: CASQTEWSTEAFF. The CDR3 DNA is TGTGCCAGCCAGACAGAATGGAGCACTGAAGCTTTCTTT.

DNA for the CDR3: TGTGCCAGCAGTGTTCGGACAGGTTTCTACAATGAGCAGTTCTTC. It yields the protein CASSVRTGFYNEQFF. The chain is built from TRBV2 and TRBJ2-1, with 7 bases matching TRBD1. Per the germline V gene, CDR1 is SNHLY and CDR2 is FYNNEI. This CDR3 has 15 residues. V dropped 4 bases and J dropped 3; count of bases not matched to a gene: 6.

A note on this clone: Sequence at one end of the junction differs from germline and may be a read error. The same CDR3 also results from other DNA sequences found in this sample. The chain employs TRBV7-9 and TRBJ2-7, with 7 positions matching TRBD1. This CDR3 spans 15 amino acids. Germline lookup yields CDR1 SEHNR and CDR2 FQNEAQ (reference sequence). The CDR3 bases are TGTGCCAGCAGCCAAGCGACAGGGCTTTTCGACGAGCAGTATTTC. Translated, it gives CASSQATGLFDEQYF.

This sequence joins TRBV5-1 and TRBJ1-2; D might be TRBD1 (5 bases). V lost 3 bases and J 6 bases, leaving 21 bases between the germline ends. CDR1 is SGHRS, CDR2 YFSETQ, per germline. CDR3 length: 16 residues. CDR3 sequence reads: CASSWPRSGEVHGYTF. The CDR3 nucleotides read TGCGCCAGCAGCTGGCCTAGGTCGGGGGAAGTCCATGGCTACACCTTC. Supplemented by reference TRBV5-1 and TRBJ1-2, the full variable domain reads KAGVTQTPRYLIKTRGQQVTLSCSPISGHRSVSWYQQTPGQGLQFLFEYFSETQRNKGNFPGRFSGRQFSNSRSEMNVSTLELGDSALYLCASSWPRSGEVHGYTFGSGTRLTVV.

This chain connects TRBV6-5 to TRBJ1-1; D is perhaps TRBD1 (5 bases). Trimming left V 0 bases short and J 3 bases short, with 11 bases between. The CDR3 covers 15 residues. Looked up from germline, CDR1 is MNHEY and CDR2 is SVGAGI. CDR3 loop: CASSYSPGLYTEAFF. The CDR3 nucleotides read TGTGCCAGCAGTTACTCGCCAGGGCTGTACACTGAAGCTTTCTTT.

This chain links TRBV5-1 with TRBJ1-1; a weak D match, TRBD1 (6 bases). The germline V gene has CDR1 SGHRS and CDR2 YFSETQ. Trimming cost V 0 bases and J 7 bases, with 13 bases left between them. This CDR3 spans 14 amino acids. The CDR3 spells CASSLGPTGDEAFF. The CDR3 DNA is TGCGCCAGCAGCTTGGGCCCGACAGGTGATGAAGCTTTCTTT.

The chain recombines TRBV7-3 with TRBJ2-1; 10 positions match TRBD1. From germline, CDR1 is SGHTA and CDR2 FQGTGA. After removal of 5 bases from V and 0 bases from J, the junction contained 13 bases not matched to a gene. The CDR3 loop spans 19 amino acids. CDR3 bases: TGTGCCAGCAGCCTCCTAGGACAGGGGGTCTCTGGCTCCTACAATGAGCAGTTCTTC. Residues: CASSLLGQGVSGSYNEQFF.

V is TRBV7-9 and J is TRBJ2-7, with TRBD2 matching over 8 bases. The V segment lost 5 bases and the J segment 3 bases; nucleotides outside the gene matches: 3. The CDR3 runs to 13 residues. Germline assignment: CDR1 SEHNR and CDR2 FQNEAQ (reference sequence). In DNA form, the CDR3 reads TGTGCCAGCAGCCCGGGACTAGGCTACGAGCAGTACTTC. It encodes CASSPGLGYEQYF.